These T cell receptor beta chains were read from a single sample in a study of cytomegalovirus exposure and HLA in healthy donors. Sequencing was performed with immunoSEQ multiplex PCR; in TCRdb, only in-frame clones are kept and a portion is missing. The repertoire holds 120,000 to 150,000 clones, 70% to 80% seen once, with approximately 13% in the top ten. Sequenced sample: PBMCs. The receptors derive from a man aged 35 to 55 in good health and CMV-seropositive. CDR3s leave out the opening cysteine and the closing phenylalanine or tryptophan. D genes are given only for firm matches.

V	J	D	CDR3
TRBV21-1	TRBJ1-2	.	ASGRGAGYGYT
TRBV7-9	.	TRBD1	ASSLVGTESYEQY
TRBV7-9	TRBJ1-1	TRBD1	ASRFQTGGGF
TRBV10-3	TRBJ2-2	TRBD2	AISGGTETGELF
TRBV5-5	TRBJ2-3	TRBD2	ASSGTSAPDTQY
TRBV4-2	TRBJ1-1	TRBD1	ASSHPGQGLDTEAF
TRBV4-2	TRBJ2-1	TRBD2	ASSQATSGSYNEQF
TRBV27	TRBJ1-1	.	ASSATGEGKAF
TRBV5-1	TRBJ2-1	.	ASSLDGGPYNEQF
TRBV7-2	TRBJ2-1	TRBD2	ASSQTGLAGYNEQF
TRBV28	TRBJ1-2	.	ASSLSEYGYT
TRBV10-3	TRBJ2-7	TRBD1	AITRDSSYEQY
TRBV2	TRBJ1-1	TRBD1	AVGQGLNTEAF
TRBV7-2	TRBJ2-7	TRBD2	ASSLSLAGNEQY
TRBV4-3	TRBJ2-7	.	ASSQEFTPYEQY
TRBV12-5	TRBJ1-1	.	ASGSFSQGTEAF
TRBV29-1	TRBJ2-7	.	SVSDSYEQY
TRBV11-3	TRBJ2-1	.	ASSSYSTEGPDEQF
TRBV9	TRBJ2-7	.	ASSPGGGTEYEQY
TRBV6-5	TRBJ2-3	TRBD2	ASSYDGRSTDTQY
TRBV27	TRBJ2-1	.	ASSLILRSSYNEQF
TRBV5-5	TRBJ1-5	.	ASSLTGRGEPQH
TRBV19	TRBJ2-7	.	ASRRTTSSYEQY
TRBV7-9	TRBJ1-2	.	SSSPIVGDAEYGYT
TRBV18	TRBJ2-7	TRBD2	ASSPTSGAYEQY
TRBV4-3	TRBJ2-2	.	ASSLVVRGTGELF
TRBV5-6	TRBJ1-2	.	ASSLGTGTGYT
TRBV5-1	TRBJ1-1	.	ASSLEGTSNTEAF
TRBV5-1	.	.	ASSYGTRRYEQY
TRBV4-2	TRBJ1-2	TRBD1	ASSSSTGSNYGYT
TRBV19	TRBJ1-1	TRBD1	ASKTGGGNTEAF
TRBV14	TRBJ2-3	.	ASSQDRSGNTQY
TRBV5-1	.	.	ASSLRGGSYEQY
TRBV28	TRBJ2-1	.	ASSLMTTRHDEQF
TRBV5-5	TRBJ2-7	.	ASSLTGNLGGYEQY
TRBV6-6	TRBJ2-1	.	ASQSVTYNEQF
TRBV19	TRBJ2-7	TRBD2	ASSIETSGVSYEQY
TRBV6-5	TRBJ2-3	.	ASSPPGTDTQY
TRBV28	TRBJ1-1	.	ASSLFRTAEKEAF
TRBV30	TRBJ1-1	.	AWSAGGLNTEAF
TRBV18	TRBJ2-5	.	ASSPYKETQY
TRBV5-1	TRBJ2-7	TRBD2	ASSFRGDEQY
TRBV27	TRBJ2-1	TRBD2	ASSLGRGLAAYNEQF
TRBV19	TRBJ1-3	.	ASSMSSYLLSGNTIY